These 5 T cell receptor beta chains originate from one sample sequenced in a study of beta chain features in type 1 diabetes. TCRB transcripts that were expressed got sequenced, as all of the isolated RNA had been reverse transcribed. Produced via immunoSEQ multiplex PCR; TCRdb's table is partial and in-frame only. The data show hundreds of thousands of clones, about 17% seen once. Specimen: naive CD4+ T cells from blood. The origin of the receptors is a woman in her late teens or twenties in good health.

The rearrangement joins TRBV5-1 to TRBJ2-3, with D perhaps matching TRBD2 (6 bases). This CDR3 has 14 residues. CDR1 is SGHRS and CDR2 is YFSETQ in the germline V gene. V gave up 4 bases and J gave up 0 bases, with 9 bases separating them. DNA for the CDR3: TGCGCCAGCAGCCCGGGAGTTAGCACAGATACGCAGTATTTT. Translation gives CASSPGVSTDTQYF.

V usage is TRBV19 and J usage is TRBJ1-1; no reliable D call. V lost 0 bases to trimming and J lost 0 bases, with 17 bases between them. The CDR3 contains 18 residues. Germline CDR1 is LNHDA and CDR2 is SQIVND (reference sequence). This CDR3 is CASSIDLAAATVNTEAFF. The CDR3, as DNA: TGTGCCAGTAGTATAGATCTAGCGGCAGCAACGGTGAACACTGAAGCTTTCTTT.

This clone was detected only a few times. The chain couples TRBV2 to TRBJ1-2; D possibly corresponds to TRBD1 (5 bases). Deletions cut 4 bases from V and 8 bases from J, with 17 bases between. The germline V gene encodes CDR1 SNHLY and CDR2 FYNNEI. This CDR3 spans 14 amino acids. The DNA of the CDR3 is TGTGCCAGCAGTGTTGAGGGACGGACGAGGGGCTACACCTTC. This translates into CASSVEGRTRGYTF. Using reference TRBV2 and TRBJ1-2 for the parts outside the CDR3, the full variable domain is EPEVTQTPSHQVTQMGQEVILRCVPISNHLYFYWYRQILGQKVEFLVSFYNNEISEKSEIFDDQFSVERPDGSNFTLKIRSTKLEDSAMYFCASSVEGRTRGYTFGSGTRLTVV.

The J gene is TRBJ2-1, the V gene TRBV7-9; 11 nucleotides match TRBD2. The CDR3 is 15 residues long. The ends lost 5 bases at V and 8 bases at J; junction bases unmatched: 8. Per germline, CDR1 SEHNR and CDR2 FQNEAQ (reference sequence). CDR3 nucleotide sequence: TGTGCCAGCAGCCAAACTAGCGGGGGACGTCATGAGCAGTTCTTC. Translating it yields CASSQTSGGRHEQFF.

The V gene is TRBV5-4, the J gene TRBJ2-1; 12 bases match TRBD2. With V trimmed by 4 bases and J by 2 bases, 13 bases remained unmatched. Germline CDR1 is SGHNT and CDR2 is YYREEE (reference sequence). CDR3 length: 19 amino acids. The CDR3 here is CASSTRTGLAGVPYNEQFF. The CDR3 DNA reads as TGTGCCAGCAGCACCCGGACGGGACTAGCGGGTGTACCCTACAATGAGCAGTTCTTC. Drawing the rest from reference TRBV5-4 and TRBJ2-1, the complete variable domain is ETGVTQSPTHLIKTRGQQVTLRCSSQSGHNTVSWYQQALGQGPQFIFQYYREEENGRGNFPPRFSGLQFPNYSSELNVNALELDDSALYLCASSTRTGLAGVPYNEQFFGPGTRLTVL.